The present T cell receptor beta chain was sequenced within a study of blood T cell repertoires in COVID-19. Whole-study context: Samples of COVID-19 (acute and convalescent) were obtained from the United States, Italy and Spain. In each case, the material was cDNA or gDNA derived from T cells, B-cell-depleted T cells, or PBMCs.

This clone was observed a handful of times. V dropped 0 bases and J dropped 2 bases, with 7 bases sitting between them. CDR1 and CDR2 from the germline V gene are SQVTM and ANQGSEA. CDR3 length equals 13 residues. In the study's own analysis: Scientists estimated how many nucleated cells there were by amplifying reference gene primers. TCRdb's copy holds only in-frame clones and misses some; the assay was immunoSEQ multiplex PCR. V, J and clone size derive from that table, while D and trimming were established from the DNA sequence. The sample carries 120,000 or so clones, approximately 70% recorded once.

The chain employs TRBV29-1 and TRBJ1-2, with unresolved D. Source material: peripheral blood. The source is a human donor with acute or convalescent COVID-19. The donor label of this sample is uncertain. CDR3 residues: CSVEDFGNYGYTF. In nucleotides, the CDR3 is TGCAGCGTTGAAGATTTCGGGAACTATGGCTACACCTTC.